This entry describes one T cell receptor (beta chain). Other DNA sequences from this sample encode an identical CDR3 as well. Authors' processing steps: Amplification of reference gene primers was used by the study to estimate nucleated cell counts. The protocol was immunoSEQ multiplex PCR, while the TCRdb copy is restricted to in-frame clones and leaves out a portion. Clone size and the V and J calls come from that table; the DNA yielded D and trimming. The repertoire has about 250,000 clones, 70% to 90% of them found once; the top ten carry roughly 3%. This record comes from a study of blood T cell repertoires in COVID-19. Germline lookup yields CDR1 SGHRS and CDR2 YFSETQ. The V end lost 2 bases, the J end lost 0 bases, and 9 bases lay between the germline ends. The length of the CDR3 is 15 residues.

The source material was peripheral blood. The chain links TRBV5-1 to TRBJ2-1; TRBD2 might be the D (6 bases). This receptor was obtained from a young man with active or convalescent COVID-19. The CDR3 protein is CASSLAGSSYNEQFF. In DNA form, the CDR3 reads TGCGCCAGCAGCTTAGCGGGCAGCTCCTACAATGAGCAGTTCTTC.